This entry features one T cell receptor (beta chain) sequence. Antigen: not known. The germline V and J ends were trimmed by 0 bases and 6 bases, with 18 bases remaining between them. The CDR3 consists of 17 residues. The germline CDR1 and CDR2 sequences are ENHRY and SYGVKD. The source of the sample is a study of cytomegalovirus exposure and HLA in healthy donors. Study results and caveats: Later analysis demonstrated an association between a missense DCLRE1C variant and TCR beta V- and J-gene trimming. An analysis that was carried out later associated 17,000 or so TCR beta sequences with HLA alleles at 0.05 false discovery rate. On later analysis, the bulk of CMV-associated TCR beta chains appeared to be HLA-restricted.

The PCR ran on 60 Vbeta and 13 Jbeta primers. TCRdb keeps only in-frame clones here, not all; method: immunoSEQ multiplex PCR. The table shows more than 110,000 clones, with around 75% occurring only once. Specimen: PBMCs. The TCR sequence derives from a woman in her twenties or thirties in good health and CMV-seronegative. V and J are TRBV10-3 and TRBJ2-1; D is possibly TRBD2 (6 bases). DNA for the CDR3: TGTGCCATCAGTGAGTCGAAGAGGAGGGATCGGCTCAATGAGCAGTTCTTC. Translating gives CAISESKRRDRLNEQFF.